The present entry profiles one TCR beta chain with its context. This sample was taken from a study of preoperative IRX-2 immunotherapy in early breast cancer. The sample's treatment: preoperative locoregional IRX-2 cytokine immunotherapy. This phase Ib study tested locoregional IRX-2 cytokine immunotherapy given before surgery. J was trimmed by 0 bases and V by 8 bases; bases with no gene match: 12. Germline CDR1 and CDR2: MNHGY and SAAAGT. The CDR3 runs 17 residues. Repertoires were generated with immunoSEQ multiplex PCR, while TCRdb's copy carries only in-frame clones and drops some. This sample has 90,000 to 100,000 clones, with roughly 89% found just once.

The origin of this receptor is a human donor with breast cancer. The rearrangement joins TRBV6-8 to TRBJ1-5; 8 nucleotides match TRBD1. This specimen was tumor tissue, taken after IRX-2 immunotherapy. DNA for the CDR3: TGTGCCAGCGCTGCGACAGGGGCCACTATTAGCAATCAGCCCCAGCATTTT. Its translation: CASAATGATISNQPQHF.